Presented here are 18 T cell receptor beta chains from one specimen sequenced in a study of blood T cell repertoires in COVID-19. Measured with immunoSEQ multiplex PCR; TCRdb has only the in-frame clones, and not every one. The repertoire holds 200,000 to 300,000 clones, with 70% to 90% as singletons. Source material: PBMCs or T cells enriched from blood (not recorded which). The receptors originated from a woman aged 40 to 49 with acute COVID-19.

V gene TRBV7-3 combines with J gene TRBJ1-1; 8 nucleotides match TRBD1. The CDR3 contains 14 residues. The V segment lost 0 bases and the J segment 7 bases; nucleotides outside the gene matches: 4. Looked up from germline, CDR1 is SGHTA and CDR2 is FQGTGA. CDR3 amino acids: CASSLTQGASEAFF. CDR3 bases: TGTGCCAGCAGCTTAACGCAGGGGGCAAGTGAAGCTTTCTTT.

CDR3 coding DNA: TGTGCCAGCAGCTTGACTAGCGGTCCTGGGAATGAGCAGTTCTTC. It is translated as CASSLTSGPGNEQFF. This rearrangement joins TRBV7-9 to TRBJ2-1, with 9 bases fitting TRBD2. V was pared by 3 bases and J by 7 bases, with 7 bases of the junction left unmatched. The CDR3 has 15 amino acids. Germline V gives CDR1 SEHNR, CDR2 FQNEAQ (reference sequence).

The J gene is TRBJ1-4, the V gene TRBV4-1; TRBD1 agrees at 8 bases. Unmatched junction bases numbered 9, after V lost 2 bases and J lost 7 bases. The V gene's germline CDR1 is MGHRA and CDR2 YSYEKL. CDR3 size: 16 residues. The CDR3 spells CASSQPIDRGGEKLFF. CDR3 bases: TGCGCCAGCAGCCAACCAATCGACAGGGGAGGTGAAAAACTGTTTTTT.

In this sample, this clone turned up once. This rearrangement joins TRBV29-1 to TRBJ2-1; 8 nucleotides match TRBD1. The V segment lost 6 bases and the J segment 2 bases; nucleotides outside the gene matches: 9. This CDR3 contains 15 residues. Germline values: CDR1 SQVTM, CDR2 ANQGSEA. The CDR3 loop reads CSVATGEATYNEQFF. As DNA, the CDR3 is TGCAGCGTGGCGACAGGGGAGGCGACCTACAATGAGCAGTTCTTC.

This clone has a handful of counts. The rearrangement uses TRBV11-2 and TRBJ2-3; possible D gene TRBD1, 5 bases. The CDR3 is 13 amino acids. Between the trimmed V and J ends, which lost 2 bases and 4 bases, there was a span of 7 bases. CDR1 is SGHAT, CDR2 FQNNGV, per germline. CDR3 in amino acids: CASSLLGPDTQYF. The DNA for the CDR3 is TGTGCCAGCAGCTTACTGGGGCCAGATACGCAGTATTTT.

This chain links TRBV9 with TRBJ2-7; 9 bases agree with TRBD2. The J segment lost 6 bases and the V segment lost 4 bases, leaving 17 bases of the junction unmatched. The CDR3 extends over 17 amino acids. Germline CDR1 SGDLS, CDR2 YYNGEE. The chain's CDR3 is CASSPTGLAGGPSEQYF. Written as DNA, the CDR3 is TGTGCCAGCAGCCCCACGGGACTAGCAGGGGGTCCCTCCGAGCAGTACTTC.

The gene calls are TRBV7-3 and TRBJ2-7; 8 nucleotides match TRBD1. J was trimmed by 5 bases and V by 5 bases; bases with no gene match: 8. The germline V gene encodes CDR1 SGHTA and CDR2 FQGTGA. CDR3 length: 14 residues. The CDR3: CASSPGTGPNEQYF. The CDR3 DNA reads as TGTGCCAGCAGCCCCGGGACAGGACCCAACGAGCAGTACTTC.

The sample holds one count of this clone. In nucleotides, the CDR3 is TGTGCCAGCAGCCAATCTAACAGGGGTAATTCACCCCTCCACTTT. Residues: CASSQSNRGNSPLHF. The chain recombines TRBV16 with TRBJ1-6; 7 bases line up with TRBD1. The germline CDR1 and CDR2 sequences are KGHSY and FQNENV. The CDR3 consists of 15 residues. The junction had 2 bases not matched to a gene; V was cut back by 0 bases and J by 6 bases.

The chain employs TRBV5-4 and TRBJ2-3; the D gene is possibly TRBD2 (5 bases). Trimming stripped 4 bases from V and 2 bases from J, with 14 bases between. The germline V gene has CDR1 SGHNT and CDR2 YYREEE (reference sequence). The CDR3 totals 15 residues. The CDR3 bases are TGTGCCAGCAGCCCCGGACTCATTTACACAGATACGCAGTATTTT. It codes for CASSPGLIYTDTQYF.

The chain joins TRBV28 to TRBJ2-3, with 7 bases aligning to TRBD1. Germline V gives CDR1 MDHEN, CDR2 SYDVKM. Unmatched junction bases numbered 7, after V lost 11 bases and J lost 2 bases. The CDR3 runs 13 residues. This chain's CDR3 is CASGTAPTDTQYF. The CDR3 nucleotides are TGTGCCTCCGGGACAGCACCCACAGATACGCAGTATTTT.

CDR3 residues: CASSVSSISNEQFF. The CDR3 coding sequence is TGTGCCAGCAGTGTGTCTAGTATAAGCAATGAGCAGTTCTTC. The rearrangement links TRBV2 to TRBJ2-1; no reliable D call. Germline V gene lookup returns CDR1 SNHLY and CDR2 FYNNEI. With 4 bases removed from V and 6 bases from J, the gap between germline ends came to 13 bases. This CDR3 contains 14 residues.

The chain couples TRBV15 to TRBJ2-7; 9 nucleotides match TRBD2. Germline V CDR1 and CDR2: LNHNV, YYDKDF (reference sequence). V gave up 5 bases and J gave up 2 bases; unmatched junction bases: 4. The CDR3 is 14 amino acids. The CDR3 region is CATSARLAAYEQYF. The CDR3 coding sequence is TGTGCCACCAGCGCTAGACTAGCGGCCTACGAGCAGTACTTC.

V gene TRBV19 combines with J gene TRBJ2-7; TRBD1 aligns across 7 bases. Germline loops: CDR1 LNHDA, CDR2 SQIVND (reference sequence). The CDR3 consists of 15 residues. The junction had 6 bases not matched to a gene; V was cut back by 3 bases and J by 1 base. CDR3 protein: CASSIDSGGSYEQYF. The CDR3 DNA reads as TGTGCCAGTAGTATCGACTCAGGGGGTTCCTACGAGCAGTACTTC.

The genes are TRBV7-2 and TRBJ2-3; TRBD2 is a possible D gene (6 bases). V was clipped by 6 bases and J by 5 bases, with 15 bases between them. CDR3 length equals 14 residues. Germline loops: CDR1 SGHTA, CDR2 FQGNSA. CDR3 sequence: CASSSGTGRDTQYF. The DNA of the CDR3 is TGTGCCAGCAGTTCCGGGACTGGACGAGATACGCAGTATTTT.

CDR3 nucleotides: TGCGCCAGCAGCGCGGACAGGGAGCAGTTCTTC. It translates to CASSADREQFF. The chain employs TRBV5-1 and TRBJ2-1; 7 bases agree with TRBD1. From germline, CDR1 is SGHRS and CDR2 YFSETQ. Trimming at V came to 4 bases and at J to 10 bases, leaving 2 bases not matched to a gene. The CDR3 runs to 11 residues.

The CDR3, as DNA: TGTGCCAGCAGCTTATCCGGGACTAGGGGGGGTACGCAGTATTTT. Its translation is CASSLSGTRGGTQYF. The V call is TRBV7-3, the J call TRBJ2-3; 8 nucleotides align to TRBD2. Losses at the gene ends were 2 bases for V and 8 bases for J; bases not matched to a gene: 9. The CDR3 covers 15 residues. Germline CDR1 SGHTA, CDR2 FQGTGA.

CDR3 DNA sequence: TGTGCCAGCAGCCCAACCCCCGACACAATCTACGAGCAGTACTTC. Protein product: CASSPTPDTIYEQYF. The V call is TRBV11-3, the J call TRBJ2-7; D gene ambiguous. The CDR3 is 15 amino acids. Germline V gene data show CDR1 as SGHNT and CDR2 as YENEEA. Trimming took off 5 bases at V and 3 bases at J, with 17 bases between the two ends. The variable domain in full, completed from reference TRBV11-3 and TRBJ2-7, reads EAGVVQSPRYKIIEKKQPVAFWCNPISGHNTLYWYLQNLGQGPELLIRYENEEAVDDSQLPKDRFSAERLKGVDSTLKIQPAELGDSAVYLCASSPTPDTIYEQYFGPGTRLTVT.

The V gene is TRBV5-1, the J gene TRBJ1-1; 9 nucleotides align to TRBD1. Germline assignment: CDR1 SGHRS and CDR2 YFSETQ. With V trimmed by 4 bases and J by 3 bases, 10 bases remained unmatched. The CDR3 consists of 16 residues. The CDR3 region is CASSSPGTGYHTEAFF. The CDR3 DNA sequence: TGCGCCAGCAGCAGTCCCGGGACAGGGTATCACACTGAAGCTTTCTTT. The full variable domain, its missing parts supplied by reference TRBV5-1 and TRBJ1-1, is KAGVTQTPRYLIKTRGQQVTLSCSPISGHRSVSWYQQTPGQGLQFLFEYFSETQRNKGNFPGRFSGRQFSNSRSEMNVSTLELGDSALYLCASSSPGTGYHTEAFFGQGTRLTVV.